This T cell receptor beta chain was profiled in a study of radiotherapy plus CTLA-4 blockade in lung cancer. Here immunoSEQ multiplex PCR was the method, and the copy in TCRdb shows in-frame clones only, minus some. Here the sample spans about 95,000 clones, 83% being singletons. The germline V gene has CDR1 GTSNPN and CDR2 SVGIG (reference sequence). V was cut by 1 base and J by 3 bases, with 8 bases left in between. The CDR3 consists of 13 residues. This sequence was found in a human donor with non-small cell lung cancer who had stable disease on radiotherapy plus ipilimumab. This specimen was peripheral blood, taken from a patient treated with radiotherapy plus ipilimumab. The V gene is TRBV30, the J gene TRBJ2-3; no firm D call. The DNA for the CDR3 is TGTGCCTGGAGTGGTGGACGGACAGATACGCAGTATTTT. Its protein product is CAWSGGRTDTQYF.